One and the same sample provided the 26 T cell receptor beta chains below, sequenced in a study of T cell responses to AZD1222 COVID-19 vaccine. Sequencing used immunoSEQ multiplex PCR; TCRdb keeps in-frame clones, though not all of them. This repertoire shows more than 250,000 clones, over 85% found once; its top ten account for 0.55%. The sample consisted of peripheral blood, taken on day 0 of AZD1222 vaccination. Source of these receptors: an adult in good health.

V gene TRBV5-1 combines with J gene TRBJ2-7; tentatively, D is TRBD2 (5 bases). This CDR3 region has 14 residues. Germline loops: CDR1 SGHRS, CDR2 YFSETQ. With 0 bases removed from V and 4 bases from J, the gap between germline ends came to 11 bases. CDR3 coding DNA: TGCGCCAGCAGCTTGGGACCGACTAATTACGAGCAGTACTTC. This gives the protein CASSLGPTNYEQYF.

V and J are TRBV6-5 and TRBJ1-5; no clear D. V was clipped by 6 bases and J by 8 bases, with 11 bases between them. The germline V gene has CDR1 MNHEY and CDR2 SVGAGI. The CDR3 consists of 12 residues. This CDR3 reads CASSRTAKPQHF. For the CDR3, the DNA is TGTGCCAGCAGCCGGACTGCGAAGCCCCAGCATTTT.

This clone showed up just a few times. This chain uses TRBV19 with TRBJ2-1; D possibly corresponds to TRBD2 (5 bases). Germline V CDR1 and CDR2: LNHDA, SQIVND (reference sequence). The CDR3 has 13 residues. V lost 3 bases and J lost 7, with 10 bases in between. The CDR3 DNA sequence: TGTGCCAGTAGTATCACGGGGTGGAATGAGCAGTTCTTC. Protein product: CASSITGWNEQFF.

The chain has TRBV6-1 and TRBJ2-1; D is possibly TRBD1 (6 bases). Per germline, CDR1 MNHNS and CDR2 SASEGT. The CDR3 has 15 residues. Trimming pared 0 bases from V and 8 bases from J, leaving 14 bases between. CDR3 nucleotide sequence: TGTGCCAGCAGTGAAGCGGGACCAGGGGTCCATGAGCAGTTCTTC. Translation: CASSEAGPGVHEQFF.

The rearrangement links TRBV5-4 to TRBJ2-7, with D perhaps TRBD1 or TRBD2 (5 bases each). CDR1 and CDR2 (germline): SGHNT, YYREEE (reference sequence). The CDR3 consists of 13 residues. V lost 4 bases to trimming and J lost 5 bases, with 13 bases between them. This CDR3 is CASSPGREDEQYF. CDR3 DNA sequence: TGTGCCAGCAGCCCGGGACGCGAGGACGAGCAGTACTTC.

The chain employs TRBV29-1 and TRBJ1-2; maybe TRBD1 (5 bases). CDR3 size: 14 residues. Germline loops: CDR1 SQVTM, CDR2 ANQGSEA. The CDR3 here is CTLGRGSPGYGYTF. In DNA, the CDR3 is TGCACCCTCGGGAGGGGCTCCCCCGGCTATGGCTACACCTTC.

This chain connects TRBV6-5 to TRBJ2-7, with 7 bases identical to TRBD2. The CDR3 contains 14 residues. After removal of 4 bases from V and 6 bases from J, the junction contained 9 bases not matched to a gene. CDR1 MNHEY and CDR2 SVGAGI come from the germline V gene. CDR3 residues: CASSSLGGVLEQYF. DNA of the CDR3: TGTGCCAGCAGTTCACTGGGGGGGGTACTCGAGCAGTACTTC.

The rearrangement joins TRBV29-1 to TRBJ2-5; possibly TRBD2 for D (5 bases). Trimming left V 0 bases short and J 5 bases short, with 10 bases between. This CDR3 has 13 amino acids. CDR1 SQVTM and CDR2 ANQGSEA come from the germline V gene. The CDR3 loop is CSVEERTGETQYF. The CDR3 DNA reads as TGCAGCGTTGAAGAACGGACGGGGGAGACCCAGTACTTC.

The chain recombines TRBV18 with TRBJ2-2; the D is unclear. The V gene lost 6 bases and the J gene lost 3 bases, with 8 bases spanning the gap. The CDR3 consists of 13 residues. Germline CDR1 reads KGHSH; CDR2 reads LQKENI. CDR3 region: CASSLSDTGELFF. Here the CDR3 DNA reads TGTGCCAGCTCCCTCTCAGACACCGGGGAGCTGTTTTTT.

The chain links TRBV5-1 to TRBJ2-7; TRBD1 aligns across 7 bases. This CDR3 contains 13 residues. The germline gives CDR1 SGHRS, CDR2 YFSETQ. J was trimmed by 6 bases and V by 2 bases; bases with no gene match: 5. The DNA for the CDR3 is TGCGCCAGCAGCTTCGACAGGGCGAGCGAGCAGTACTTC. It encodes CASSFDRASEQYF. The variable domain in full, completed from reference TRBV5-1 and TRBJ2-7, reads KAGVTQTPRYLIKTRGQQVTLSCSPISGHRSVSWYQQTPGQGLQFLFEYFSETQRNKGNFPGRFSGRQFSNSRSEMNVSTLELGDSALYLCASSFDRASEQYFGPGTRLTVT.

The chain has TRBV19 and TRBJ1-2; TRBD1 might be the D (6 bases). CDR1 and CDR2 from the germline V gene are LNHDA and SQIVND (reference sequence). CDR3 length: 14 residues. V lost 6 bases to trimming and J lost 2 bases, with 13 bases between them. The CDR3 sequence: CASSLDRVNYGYTF. DNA of the CDR3: TGTGCCAGTAGCCTGGACAGAGTCAACTATGGCTACACCTTC.

The V call is TRBV30, the J call TRBJ2-3, with TRBD2 identical over 10 bases. Germline CDR1 GTSNPN, CDR2 SVGIG (reference sequence). J gave up 5 bases and V 2 bases, and 13 bases lay outside the gene matches. The CDR3 length is 17 residues. This chain's CDR3 is CAWSRGLSGRAIDTQYF. The CDR3 bases are TGTGCCTGGAGTAGGGGGCTAAGCGGGAGGGCCATAGATACGCAGTATTTT.

The genes are TRBV28 and TRBJ2-7, with 7 bases fitting TRBD2. Germline CDR1 and CDR2: MDHEN and SYDVKM. J was trimmed by 0 bases and V by 5 bases; bases with no gene match: 10. The length of the CDR3 is 16 residues. The CDR3 loop is CASSTPSGTTSYEQYF. In DNA form, the CDR3 reads TGTGCCAGCAGTACCCCCTCCGGGACTACCTCCTACGAGCAGTACTTC. Based on the CDR3 plus reference TRBV28 and TRBJ2-7, the full variable domain is DVKVTQSSRYLVKRTGEKVFLECVQDMDHENMFWYRQDPGLGLRLIYFSYDVKMKEKGDIPEGYSVSREKKERFSLILESASTNQTSMYLCASSTPSGTTSYEQYFGPGTRLTVT.

V usage is TRBV28 and J usage is TRBJ1-2; 9 bases match TRBD1. Unmatched junction bases numbered 12, after V lost 5 bases and J lost 8 bases. The CDR3 is made up of 15 amino acids. Per germline, CDR1 MDHEN and CDR2 SYDVKM. CDR3 DNA sequence: TGTGCCAGCAGTCCCCCCCCGGGACAGGGCGAGGGCTACACCTTC. Protein product: CASSPPPGQGEGYTF.

This rearrangement joins TRBV28 to TRBJ1-2, with D perhaps TRBD1 (6 bases). Germline assignment: CDR1 MDHEN and CDR2 SYDVKM. The CDR3 has 14 residues. The V and J ends lost 2 bases and 7 bases respectively, with 14 bases between them. The CDR3: CASSLPGGVGGYTF. Here the CDR3 DNA reads TGTGCCAGCAGTTTACCGGGGGGCGTAGGTGGCTACACCTTC.

The chain combines TRBV7-2 with TRBJ2-4, with 9 bases lining up with TRBD1. This CDR3 spans 12 amino acids. Germline CDR1 and CDR2: SGHTA and FQGNSA. V lost 5 bases to trimming and J lost 9 bases; unmatched junction nucleotides: 2. For the CDR3, the DNA is TGTGCCAGCAGCCTGACAGGGGGCATTCAGTACTTC. The encoded protein is CASSLTGGIQYF.

V gene TRBV18 combines with J gene TRBJ2-2, with a weak D call TRBD1 (6 bases). CDR1 and CDR2 (germline): KGHSH, LQKENI. Trimming left V 3 bases short and J 4 bases short, with 12 bases between. The CDR3 extends over 15 amino acids. The CDR3 DNA reads TGTGCCAGCTCACCGGCCGGGACAAGCACCGGGGAGCTGTTTTTT. As protein: CASSPAGTSTGELFF.

V gene TRBV28 combines with J gene TRBJ1-3; no definite D call. V was pared by 5 bases and J by 0 bases, with 14 bases between. CDR3 length: 16 amino acids. From germline, CDR1 is MDHEN and CDR2 SYDVKM. The chain's CDR3 is CASSPGSSRSGNTIYF. DNA for the CDR3: TGTGCCAGCAGTCCCGGGAGTTCCCGCTCTGGAAACACCATATATTTT.

The chain links TRBV28 to TRBJ2-7, with D possibly being TRBD1 or TRBD2 (5 bases each). The CDR3 spans 13 residues. Trimming removed 7 bases at V and 4 bases at J, with 14 bases between. Germline CDR1 and CDR2: MDHEN and SYDVKM. The CDR3 DNA is TGTGCCAGCACCCTGGGACGGAATTACGAGCAGTACTTC. Translation: CASTLGRNYEQYF.

The chain couples TRBV19 to TRBJ1-5; D gene uncertain. The germline gives CDR1 LNHDA, CDR2 SQIVND (reference sequence). Trimming took 4 bases from V and 1 from J, leaving 11 bases between them. CDR3 length: 15 residues. For the CDR3, the DNA is TGTGCCAGTAGTACCACAGCTTGGAGCAATCAGCCCCAGCATTTT. Translating it yields CASSTTAWSNQPQHF.

The V gene is TRBV18, the J gene TRBJ1-1; D call uncertain. V was cut by 3 bases and J by 7 bases, with 6 bases left in between. The germline V gene has CDR1 KGHSH and CDR2 LQKENI. This CDR3 spans 11 amino acids. The chain's CDR3 is CASSPDGEAFF. CDR3 DNA sequence: TGTGCCAGCTCACCGGACGGTGAAGCTTTCTTT.

The chain couples TRBV5-6 to TRBJ1-2; D remains unclear. CDR3 size: 13 residues. Germline lookup yields CDR1 SGHDT and CDR2 YYEEEE. The ends were cut back, 1 base at V and 2 bases at J, with 6 bases in the middle. CDR3 protein: CASSLNRNYGYTF. The DNA for the CDR3 is TGTGCCAGCAGCTTGAACAGAAACTATGGCTACACCTTC.

V usage is TRBV7-9 and J usage is TRBJ2-7; perhaps TRBD2 as D (5 bases). Between the trimmed V and J ends, which lost 0 bases and 7 bases, there was a span of 13 bases. Germline V CDR1 and CDR2: SEHNR, FQNEAQ (reference sequence). There are 14 residues in the CDR3. DNA for the CDR3: TGTGCCAGCAGCTTAGCATGGGCCTCGGGGGAGCAGTACTTC. The encoded protein is CASSLAWASGEQYF.

This chain uses TRBV28 with TRBJ1-2; D is perhaps TRBD1 (6 bases). Germline assignment: CDR1 MDHEN and CDR2 SYDVKM. This CDR3 contains 15 residues. The V gene lost 8 bases and the J gene lost 2 bases, with 18 bases spanning the gap. CDR3: CASQGTNFKNYGYTF. The CDR3 DNA is TGTGCCAGCCAAGGGACAAATTTTAAAAACTATGGCTACACCTTC.

The V gene is TRBV20-1, the J gene TRBJ1-2; D is ambiguous. From germline, CDR1 is DFQATT and CDR2 SNEGSKA (reference sequence). CDR3 size: 11 residues. Trimming stripped 3 bases from V and 3 bases from J, with 5 bases between. CDR3 in DNA: TGCAGTGCTAGTCCCGACTATGGCTACACCTTC. Protein: CSASPDYGYTF.

The chain couples TRBV3-1 (or the pseudogene TRBV3-2) to TRBJ1-2, with D tentatively TRBD1 (5 bases). Germline lookup yields CDR1 LGHDT and CDR2 YNNKEL (reference sequence). This CDR3 region has 14 residues. V was pared by 4 bases and J by 0 bases, with 9 bases between. This chain's CDR3 is CASSLQGANYGYTF. The DNA for the CDR3 is TGTGCCAGCAGCCTCCAAGGGGCTAACTATGGCTACACCTTC.